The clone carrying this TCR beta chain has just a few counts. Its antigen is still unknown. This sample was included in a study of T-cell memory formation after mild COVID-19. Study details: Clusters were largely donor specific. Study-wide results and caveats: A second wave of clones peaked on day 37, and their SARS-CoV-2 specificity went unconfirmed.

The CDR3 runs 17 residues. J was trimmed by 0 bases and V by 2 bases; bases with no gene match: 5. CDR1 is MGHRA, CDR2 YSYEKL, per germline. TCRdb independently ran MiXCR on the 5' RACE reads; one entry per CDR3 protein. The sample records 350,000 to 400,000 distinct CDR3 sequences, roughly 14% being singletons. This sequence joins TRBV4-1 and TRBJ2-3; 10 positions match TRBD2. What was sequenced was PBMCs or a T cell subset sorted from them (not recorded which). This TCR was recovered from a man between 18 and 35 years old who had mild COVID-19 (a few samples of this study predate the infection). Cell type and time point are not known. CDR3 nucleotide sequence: TGCGCCAGCAGCCAATCGAGCGGGGGGGCTAGCACAGATACGCAGTATTTT. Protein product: CASSQSSGGASTDTQYF.